One sample yielded the 12 T cell receptor beta chains listed below, sequenced in a study of breast tumors, draining lymph nodes, adjacent tissues. Breast cancer patients provided tissue from their axillary draining lymph nodes. MiXCR, run by TCRdb on the multiplex PCR reads, gives a single entry per CDR3 protein. The sample records about 180,000 distinct CDR3 sequences, 30% to 35% being singletons. Sequenced: axillary lymph node tissue. These receptors came from a female donor with breast cancer. Some clones in this sample may be carry-over from other donors' samples.

This clonotype has just a few counts. V and J are TRBV27 and TRBJ1-5, with TRBD1 identical over 8 bases. J was trimmed by 2 bases and V by 6 bases; bases with no gene match: 6. Germline V gene sequence: CDR1 MNHEY, CDR2 SMNVEV (reference sequence). CDR3 length equals 15 residues. The CDR3 bases are TGTGCCAGCAGGACAGGGGTTTCACGCAATCAGCCCCAGCATTTT. Translation: CASRTGVSRNQPQHF.

The sample holds many counts of this clonotype. This sequence joins TRBV12-3 or TRBV12-4 and TRBJ2-7, with TRBD2 matching 7 bases. J was trimmed by 6 bases and V by 6 bases; bases with no gene match: 8. CDR3 length: 13 amino acids. For the CDR3, the DNA is TGTGCCAGCAGCTCCGGGCCGGGAGGCGAGCAGTACTTC. It translates to CASSSGPGGEQYF.

Only a few counts were recorded for this clonotype. This chain connects TRBV12-3 or TRBV12-4 to TRBJ1-3, with 7 bases aligning to TRBD1. J was trimmed by 3 bases and V by 5 bases; bases with no gene match: 10. The CDR3 sequence is 16 residues long. The CDR3 is CASSLGTVTVGNTIYF. The CDR3 bases are TGTGCCAGCAGTCTCGGGACAGTAACGGTTGGAAACACCATATATTTT.

This clonotype was counted many times. The CDR3 region has the DNA TGTGCCAGCAGCTTCTGGACTAGCGGGGGTTCCTTAGATACGCAGTATTTT. Protein product: CASSFWTSGGSLDTQYF. This sequence joins TRBV7-2 and TRBJ2-3; 13 nucleotides align to TRBD2. The V gene's germline CDR1 is SGHTA and CDR2 FQGNSA. This CDR3 region has 17 residues. V dropped 3 bases and J dropped 5; count of bases not matched to a gene: 8.

Concerning this clonotype: A read error may account for a junction end that differs from germline. The rearrangement joins TRBV7-3 to TRBJ2-1; no clear D gene. The CDR3 is made up of 17 amino acids. CDR1 is SGHTA, CDR2 FQGTGA, per germline. The CDR3 nucleotides are TGTGCCAGCGGCTTAGGCCCAGGCTCGAGCTCCTACAATGAGCAGTTCTTC. Amino acids: CASGLGPGSSSYNEQFF. Full variable domain (missing parts from reference TRBV7-3 and TRBJ2-1): GAGVSQTPSNKVTEKGKYVELRCDPISGHTALYWYRQSLGQGPEFLIYFQGTGAADDSGLPNDRFFAVRPEGSVSTLKIQRTERGDSAVYLCASGLGPGSSSYNEQFFGPGTRLTVL.

As to this clonotype: This may arise from a read error, as a much more abundant clone is one base away. DNA of the CDR3: TGTGCCAGCAGCTTACGGGGAGGGTCCACCGGGGAGCCGTTTTTT. Its protein is CASSLRGGSTGEPFF. The genes are TRBV9 and TRBJ2-2, with 7 bases that match TRBD2. Germline V gene lookup returns CDR1 SGDLS and CDR2 YYNGEE. The CDR3 length is 15 residues.

This clonotype was observed many times. The CDR3 nucleotides are TGTGCCAGCAGTTTGACAGGGGGCAACGAAAAACTGTTTTTT. It encodes CASSLTGGNEKLFF. V is TRBV6-5 and J is TRBJ1-4; the match to TRBD1 covers 10 bases. V trimming: 4 bases; J trimming: 8 bases; junction bases outside the gene matches: 4. The CDR3 loop spans 14 amino acids. CDR1 MNHEY and CDR2 SVGAGI come from the germline V gene.

This clonotype was picked up many times. V usage is TRBV7-6 and J usage is TRBJ2-2, with D tentatively TRBD1 (5 bases). The V and J ends lost 3 bases and 4 bases respectively, with 12 bases between them. This CDR3 comprises 15 residues. In germline, CDR1 is SGHVS, CDR2 FNYEAQ. CDR3 sequence (DNA): TGTGCCAGCAGCTTTCAGGGATGGTCCACCGGGGAGCTGTTTTTT. It translates to CASSFQGWSTGELFF.

This clonotype has a count of ten or more. V usage is TRBV7-9 and J usage is TRBJ2-5, with D maybe TRBD2 (5 bases). V lost 5 bases to trimming and J lost 1 base, with 17 bases between them. From germline, CDR1 is SEHNR and CDR2 FQNEAQ (reference sequence). The length of the CDR3 is 16 residues. DNA for the CDR3: TGTGCCAGCAGCCGACGGACTGGTTATTCCCAAGAGACCCAGTACTTC. This gives the protein CASSRRTGYSQETQYF.

This clonotype was observed a few times. The chain carries TRBV27 and TRBJ2-7; possible D gene TRBD1, 7 bases. The V gene lost 3 bases and the J gene lost 3 bases, with 18 bases spanning the gap. Germline V CDR1 and CDR2: MNHEY, SMNVEV (reference sequence). There are 16 residues in the CDR3. CDR3 loop: CASSFWSGGGSYEQYF. The CDR3 DNA sequence: TGTGCCAGCAGTTTCTGGTCAGGGGGAGGAAGCTACGAGCAGTACTTC.

Details on this clonotype: It is likely a read error, because the conserved phenylalanine at the end of the CDR3 is missing. The V and J genes are TRBV11-3 and TRBJ2-7, with 7 bases aligning to TRBD1. The V gene's germline CDR1 is SGHNT and CDR2 YENEEA. CDR3 length equals 14 residues. The V and J ends lost 3 bases and 6 bases, in that order; junction bases with no gene match: 8. The CDR3 loop reads CASSLLGGTGEQYL. The CDR3 bases are TGTGCCAGCAGCTTGTTAGGGGGCACCGGCGAGCAGTACCTC.

This clonotype came up many times. The rearrangement joins TRBV5-1 to TRBJ2-1; D uncertain. This CDR3 comprises 13 residues. Germline CDR1 SGHRS, CDR2 YFSETQ. Trimming left V 0 bases short and J 8 bases short, with 9 bases between. The CDR3 sequence is CASSLANGHEQFF. The CDR3 bases are TGCGCCAGCAGCTTGGCCAACGGCCATGAGCAGTTCTTC. Based on the CDR3 plus reference TRBV5-1 and TRBJ2-1, the full variable domain is KAGVTQTPRYLIKTRGQQVTLSCSPISGHRSVSWYQQTPGQGLQFLFEYFSETQRNKGNFPGRFSGRQFSNSRSEMNVSTLELGDSALYLCASSLANGHEQFFGPGTRLTVL.